This TCR beta chain was observed in a study of patients and donors after allogeneic stem cell transplantation. The germline CDR1 and CDR2 sequences are MDHEN and SYDVKM. The CDR3 totals 16 residues. V lost 2 bases and J 4 bases, leaving 17 bases between the germline ends. MiXCR, applied by TCRdb to the RT-PCR reads, yields one record per CDR3 protein. Of about 100,000 distinct CDR3 sequences detected, 35% appear once; the ten largest clones hold more than 25%. This receptor was obtained from a human donor who was either an allogeneic HSCT recipient or a stem cell or donor lymphocyte infusion donor (not recorded which). It is not recorded whose cells these are; they may come from a transplant donor. The chain is built from TRBV28 and TRBJ2-5; tentative D call: TRBD1 (5 bases). Sequenced sample: blood, either unsorted or a sorted T cell fraction (not recorded which). CDR3 protein: CASSLPDTMPGETQYF. The CDR3 region has the DNA TGTGCCAGCAGTTTACCGGACACCATGCCGGGAGAGACCCAGTACTTC.